Presented here are 20 T cell receptor beta chains from one specimen sequenced in a study of cytotoxic CD8 clonotypes in ibrutinib-treated CLL. Profiled with immunoSEQ multiplex PCR; TCRdb holds only in-frame clones, not every one. Seen here are about 160,000 clones, 70% to 85% observed once, and the top ten hold approximately 2%. The source was PBMCs, collected after 12 months of ibrutinib treatment. The source of these receptors is a human donor with chronic lymphocytic leukemia.

The chain employs TRBV20-1 and TRBJ2-7, with D possibly being TRBD2 (6 bases). Germline CDR1 is DFQATT and CDR2 is SNEGSKA (reference sequence). Deletions cut 7 bases from V and 7 bases from J, with 11 bases between. The CDR3 loop spans 10 amino acids. The CDR3 loop is CSVGRREQYF. CDR3 bases: TGCAGTGTCGGGAGAAGGGAGCAGTACTTC.

The chain carries TRBV7-6 and TRBJ1-6, with a possible D match to TRBD1 (6 bases). The CDR3 length is 12 residues. Germline CDR1 and CDR2: SGHVS and FNYEAQ. V lost 5 bases to trimming and J lost 16 bases, with 15 bases between them. The DNA for the CDR3 is TGTGCCAGCAGCCCCGACAGGACCCGACTCCACTTT. Translation: CASSPDRTRLHF.

The chain recombines TRBV11-2 with TRBJ2-1; D is possibly TRBD2 (5 bases). The CDR3 has 16 residues. The ends were cut back, 2 bases at V and 5 bases at J, with 16 bases in the middle. Germline CDR1 reads SGHAT; CDR2 reads FQNNGV. The CDR3: CASSLTPSLANNEQFF. CDR3 DNA sequence: TGTGCCAGCAGCTTAACTCCTAGCCTCGCCAACAATGAGCAGTTCTTC.

This clone has more than one count but fewer than ten. This chain joins TRBV6-1 and TRBJ2-2; 11 bases line up with TRBD2. This CDR3 region has 14 residues. V lost 7 bases and J lost 4; bases outside the gene matches: 2. Germline CDR1 and CDR2: MNHNS and SASEGT. Here the CDR3 reads CASNLAGGTGELFF. The CDR3 region has the DNA TGTGCCAGCAACCTAGCGGGAGGCACCGGGGAGCTGTTTTTT.

The J gene is TRBJ2-5, the V gene TRBV18, with 7 positions matching TRBD2. The CDR3 has 16 residues. Germline assignment: CDR1 KGHSH and CDR2 LQKENI. V shed 7 bases, J shed 1 base, and the junction held 12 bases outside the gene matches. This CDR3 reads CASLTNERGLQETQYF. CDR3 in DNA: TGTGCCAGCTTAACCAATGAGCGGGGACTCCAAGAGACCCAGTACTTC.

The chain carries TRBV7-2 and TRBJ1-2; TRBD1 aligns across 9 bases. V gave up 5 bases and J gave up 3 bases; unmatched junction bases: 16. The CDR3 spans 18 residues. The germline CDR1 and CDR2 sequences are SGHTA and FQGNSA. The CDR3 protein is CASSPRLGQGDRDYGYTF. The CDR3 DNA sequence: TGTGCCAGCAGCCCTAGACTGGGACAGGGAGACCGGGACTATGGCTACACCTTC.

The chain joins TRBV4-1 to TRBJ1-1, with D unclear. From germline, CDR1 is MGHRA and CDR2 YSYEKL. This CDR3 has 13 amino acids. Trimming left V 5 bases short and J 1 base short, with 8 bases between. The CDR3 is CASSSGPNTEAFF. The CDR3 coding sequence is TGCGCCAGCAGCTCTGGACCGAACACTGAAGCTTTCTTT.

The chain carries TRBV7-8 and TRBJ1-2; 9 nucleotides match TRBD1. CDR3 size: 15 residues. Germline lookup yields CDR1 SGHVS and CDR2 FQNEAQ. The junction had 2 bases not matched to a gene; V was cut back by 0 bases and J by 3 bases. Written as DNA, the CDR3 is TGTGCCAGCAGCTTAGCTACAGGGGGCCACTATGGCTACACCTTC. Translated, it gives CASSLATGGHYGYTF. Complete variable domain (other parts from reference TRBV7-8 and TRBJ1-2): GAGVSQSPRYKVAKRGQDVALRCDPISGHVSLFWYQQALGQGPEFLTYFQNEAQLDKSGLPSDRFFAERPEGSVSTLKIQRTQQEDSAVYLCASSLATGGHYGYTFGSGTRLTVV.

This chain links TRBV28 with TRBJ2-7, with TRBD1 matching 7 bases. Germline loops: CDR1 MDHEN, CDR2 SYDVKM. With 6 bases clipped from V and 2 bases from J, the junction kept 7 bases outside the gene matches. The CDR3 contains 14 residues. Written as DNA, the CDR3 is TGTGCCAGCAGGATGACAGGGTCTACCTACGAGCAGTACTTC. Its protein product is CASRMTGSTYEQYF.

This chain links TRBV7-2 with TRBJ1-2, with 10 positions matching TRBD1. In germline, CDR1 is SGHTA, CDR2 FQGNSA. The CDR3 length is 14 residues. V shed 5 bases and J 2 bases; nucleotides not matched to a gene: 2. CDR3 amino acids: CASSRDRGNYGYTF. The CDR3 DNA reads TGTGCCAGCAGCCGGGACAGGGGAAACTATGGCTACACCTTC.

In its sample, this clone was seen once. The rearrangement links TRBV5-1 to TRBJ2-3, with 9 bases fitting TRBD1. The V gene end was trimmed by 0 bases and the J gene end by 1 base; junction bases not matched to a gene: 3. This CDR3 has 16 amino acids. Per the germline V gene, CDR1 is SGHRS and CDR2 is YFSETQ. This CDR3 reads CASSLGDRDRTDTQYF. The CDR3 DNA sequence: TGCGCCAGCAGCTTGGGGGACAGGGACCGCACAGATACGCAGTATTTT.

The chain employs TRBV7-3 and TRBJ2-3; 7 bases are shared with TRBD2. Trimming took 5 bases from V and 0 from J; bases not matched to a gene: 8. The CDR3 runs to 16 residues. CDR1 and CDR2 (germline): SGHTA, FQGTGA. The CDR3 nucleotides read TGTGCCAGCAGCCCGGGGACTACTCCTAGCACAGATACGCAGTATTTT. Translated: CASSPGTTPSTDTQYF.

V and J are TRBV7-7 and TRBJ2-7; D might be TRBD2 (5 bases). Trimming took 1 base from V and 5 from J, leaving 12 bases between them. The V gene's germline CDR1 is SSHAT and CDR2 FNYEAQ (reference sequence). The CDR3 spans 14 residues. The CDR3: CASSLGGSKDEQYF. The CDR3 DNA is TGTGCCAGCAGCTTAGGAGGGTCGAAGGACGAGCAGTACTTC.

This rearrangement joins TRBV5-6 to TRBJ1-2; a weak D match, TRBD1 (5 bases). The V gene lost 0 bases and the J gene lost 2 bases, with 14 bases spanning the gap. The CDR3 runs to 16 residues. CDR1 SGHDT and CDR2 YYEEEE come from the germline V gene. CDR3 nucleotides: TGTGCCAGCAGCTTGGTTTCAGGGCGCGCGAACTATGGCTACACCTTC. It yields the protein CASSLVSGRANYGYTF.

The gene calls are TRBV11-2 and TRBJ2-7, with TRBD2 matching over 10 bases. There are 15 residues in the CDR3. Trimming took 4 bases from V and 6 from J; bases not matched to a gene: 9. Germline V lookup: CDR1 SGHAT, CDR2 FQNNGV. The CDR3 DNA follows: TGTGCCAGCAGCTCTAGCGGGAGAGACGTGAGCGAGCAGTACTTC. Residues: CASSSSGRDVSEQYF.

This clone was counted a few times. The chain combines TRBV6-1 with TRBJ2-7; 9 positions match TRBD1. The trim removed 10 bases at V and 6 bases at J, leaving 13 bases unmatched. The V gene's germline CDR1 is MNHNS and CDR2 SASEGT. The CDR3 sequence is 14 residues long. The CDR3, as DNA: TGTGCCACCCCTAGGGGGACAGGGACTTCCGAGCAGTACTTC. It codes for CATPRGTGTSEQYF.

The rearrangement uses TRBV9 and TRBJ2-4; D gene ambiguous. CDR3 length: 14 residues. CDR1 and CDR2 from the germline V gene are SGDLS and YYNGEE. With 4 bases removed from V and 6 bases from J, the gap between germline ends came to 14 bases. The CDR3 loop reads CASSRGFSGNIQYF. The CDR3 region has the DNA TGTGCCAGCAGCCGTGGGTTTAGTGGAAACATTCAGTACTTC.

V is TRBV9 and J is TRBJ2-2; 7 bases agree with TRBD2. CDR3 length: 15 amino acids. Losses at the gene ends were 4 bases for V and 1 base for J; bases not matched to a gene: 4. CDR1 and CDR2 from the germline V gene are SGDLS and YYNGEE. CDR3 DNA: TGTGCCAGCAGCCAACTAGCGCAGAACACCGGGGAGCTGTTTTTT. It is translated as CASSQLAQNTGELFF.

The V and J genes are TRBV28 and TRBJ1-5, with D perhaps TRBD1 (5 bases). V lost 3 bases and J 3 bases, leaving 18 bases between the germline ends. CDR3 size: 17 residues. CDR1 and CDR2 (germline): MDHEN, SYDVKM. The CDR3 spells CASSFVGGGADNQPQHF. The CDR3 nucleotides are TGTGCCAGCAGTTTTGTAGGTGGAGGGGCCGACAATCAGCCCCAGCATTTT.

The V and J genes are TRBV19 and TRBJ2-1; TRBD2 is a possible D gene (7 bases). Per the germline V gene, CDR1 is LNHDA and CDR2 is SQIVND (reference sequence). The CDR3 runs 16 residues. V lost 3 bases, J lost 3 bases, and 15 bases lay in between. CDR3 residues: CASSIAAGDYYNEQFF. CDR3 DNA sequence: TGTGCCAGTAGTATCGCGGCAGGGGACTACTACAATGAGCAGTTCTTC.